A single sample gave rise to the 21 T cell receptor beta chains below, sequenced in a study of blood T cells in healthy people across ages. Combining a sample-barcoded 5' primer with a J-beta primer mix, a second PCR ran for about 7 to 12 cycles. TCRdb ran MiXCR on the 5' RACE reads and lists one entry per CDR3 protein. The profile covers fewer than 2,000,000 distinct CDR3 sequences, with more than 35% appearing a single time and under 25% taken by the ten largest. The sequencing sample was made of blood. Receptors were obtained from a human donor in good health.

This clonotype occurred a few times. The rearrangement uses TRBV29-1 and TRBJ1-2, with TRBD1 matching over 9 bases. CDR3 size: 15 residues. Germline CDR1 reads SQVTM; CDR2 reads ANQGSEA. J gave up 3 bases and V 6 bases, and 11 bases lay outside the gene matches. CDR3 sequence (DNA): TGCAGCGTCCAACCCGGTGACAGGGGGGACTATGGCTACACCTTC. It specifies CSVQPGDRGDYGYTF.

The V call is TRBV4-1, the J call TRBJ2-3, with 7 nucleotides matching TRBD2. The CDR3 is made up of 14 amino acids. CDR1 MGHRA and CDR2 YSYEKL come from the germline V gene. The ends lost 0 bases at V and 5 bases at J; junction bases unmatched: 2. CDR3 bases: TGCGCCAGCAGCCAAGACGGGAGGAAAGATACGCAGTATTTT. It is translated as CASSQDGRKDTQYF.

This clonotype was seen only a few times. The chain carries TRBV20-1 and TRBJ2-3, with D uncertain. The V end lost 0 bases, the J end lost 6 bases, and 10 bases lay between the germline ends. Germline assignment: CDR1 DFQATT and CDR2 SNEGSKA (reference sequence). This CDR3 is built from 13 residues. The CDR3 sequence is CSARETARDTQYF. Written as DNA, the CDR3 is TGCAGTGCTAGAGAGACCGCGCGGGATACGCAGTATTTT.

The rearrangement joins TRBV20-1 to TRBJ2-3, with 13 bases matching TRBD2. The junction had 7 bases not matched to a gene; V was cut back by 4 bases and J by 6 bases. The CDR3 covers 15 residues. In germline, CDR1 is DFQATT, CDR2 SNEGSKA (reference sequence). The chain's CDR3 is CSAKRLAGGRDTQYF. DNA for the CDR3: TGCAGTGCTAAACGACTAGCGGGGGGCCGGGATACGCAGTATTTT.

The chain couples TRBV28 to TRBJ2-7; 9 bases match TRBD1. The germline V gene has CDR1 MDHEN and CDR2 SYDVKM. The CDR3 is made up of 13 amino acids. V gave up 10 bases and J gave up 3 bases; unmatched junction bases: 7. The DNA of the CDR3 is TGTGCCACCGGGGGGACAGGGATCTACGAGCAGTACTTC. As protein: CATGGTGIYEQYF.

This clonotype was detected a few times. The chain employs TRBV5-1 and TRBJ2-7, with D possibly matching TRBD1 (5 bases). V lost 4 bases, J lost 0 bases, and 20 bases lay in between. Germline V gives CDR1 SGHRS, CDR2 YFSETQ. CDR3 length equals 17 residues. The CDR3 spells CASSLDTPIVLSYEQYF. The CDR3 nucleotides are TGCGCCAGCAGCCTGGACACTCCGATAGTTCTCTCCTACGAGCAGTACTTC.

This clonotype was counted between two and nine times. The chain employs TRBV9 and TRBJ1-1; TRBD1 might be the D (5 bases). This CDR3 has 13 residues. V lost 4 bases, J lost 8 bases, and 15 bases lay in between. Germline CDR1 SGDLS, CDR2 YYNGEE. Here the CDR3 DNA reads TGTGCCAGCAGCTCCGACGGGGCAGCCGAAGCTTTCTTT. Amino acids: CASSSDGAAEAFF.

This chain uses TRBV29-1 with TRBJ1-4, with D hard to call. Germline-derived CDR1 and CDR2 are SQVTM and ANQGSEA. Trimming cost V 6 bases and J 0 bases, with 11 bases left between them. This CDR3 spans 14 amino acids. The chain's CDR3 is CSVWTVATNEKLFF. In nucleotides, the CDR3 is TGCAGCGTGTGGACCGTTGCAACTAATGAAAAACTGTTTTTT.

This clonotype was counted only a few times. The CDR3 loop is CASSPSPLVSYEQYF. In DNA, the CDR3 is TGTGCCAGCAGCCCCTCCCCTCTAGTCTCCTACGAGCAGTACTTC. V is TRBV9 and J is TRBJ2-7; D is undetermined. The CDR3 is 15 amino acids. Germline CDR1 SGDLS, CDR2 YYNGEE. Between the trimmed V and J ends, which lost 4 bases and 0 bases, there was a span of 14 bases.

The chain links TRBV29-1 to TRBJ1-2; 7 positions agree with TRBD1. CDR1 is SQVTM, CDR2 ANQGSEA, per germline. V lost 8 bases to trimming and J lost 8 bases; unmatched junction nucleotides: 8. CDR3 length: 11 residues. In DNA, the CDR3 is TGCAGCTCCCAGGGGGGACAAGGCTACACCTTC. Translated, it gives CSSQGGQGYTF.

This clonotype was counted between two and nine times. The rearrangement joins TRBV20-1 to TRBJ2-1, with D perhaps assigned TRBD1 or TRBD2 (6 bases each). The V gene's germline CDR1 is DFQATT and CDR2 SNEGSKA (reference sequence). Trimming removed 2 bases from V and 0 bases from J, with 11 bases in between. The CDR3 loop spans 15 amino acids. CDR3 bases: TGCAGTGCTAGATCAGAGGGGGGCTCCTACAATGAGCAGTTCTTC. It translates to CSARSEGGSYNEQFF.

This clonotype was found a few times. This sequence joins TRBV12-3 or TRBV12-4 and TRBJ2-1; D gene uncertain. The V end was cut by 1 base, the J end by 8 bases, with 15 bases between. The CDR3 has 15 amino acids. The CDR3 loop is CASSLDRDWTYEQFF. The CDR3 DNA follows: TGTGCCAGCAGTTTAGATCGAGACTGGACGTATGAGCAGTTCTTC.

With respect to this clonotype: One base away lies a much larger clone, so this may be a sequencing read error. V gene TRBV29-1 combines with J gene TRBJ2-7; unclear D gene. Germline V lookup: CDR1 SQVTM, CDR2 ANQGSEA. The ends were cut back, 4 bases at V and 4 bases at J, with 11 bases in the middle. The CDR3 consists of 12 residues. The CDR3 DNA reads TGCAGCGTTGTCCAATGGGGATACGAGCAGTACTTC. Amino acids: CSVVQWGYEQYF.

J is TRBJ1-1 and V is TRBV6-1; D perhaps matches TRBD1 (5 bases). CDR3 size: 13 residues. CDR1 and CDR2 from the germline V gene are MNHNS and SASEGT. Trimming shortened V by 4 bases and J by 5 bases, and 11 bases separated the two germline ends. The CDR3 protein is CASSGLGRTEAFF. CDR3 nucleotides: TGTGCCAGCAGTGGTCTGGGGCGGACTGAAGCTTTCTTT.

The genes are TRBV11-2 and TRBJ2-7; 9 positions agree with TRBD1. The CDR3 sequence is 16 residues long. Per the germline V gene, CDR1 is SGHAT and CDR2 is FQNNGV. Trimming took 3 bases from V and 5 from J; bases not matched to a gene: 11. CDR3 sequence (DNA): TGTGCCAGCAGCTTGACCCCGGGACAGGGACCCCACGAGCAGTACTTC. This translates into CASSLTPGQGPHEQYF.

The chain employs TRBV20-1 and TRBJ1-1; 9 nucleotides line up with TRBD1. The CDR3 contains 16 residues. Germline trimming cut 1 base from V and 4 bases from J; bases unmatched to any gene: 10. The germline V gene has CDR1 DFQATT and CDR2 SNEGSKA (reference sequence). The CDR3 loop is CSARVLQGAGGTEAFF. CDR3 bases: TGCAGTGCTAGAGTCCTACAGGGGGCAGGGGGCACTGAAGCTTTCTTT.

The sample holds a few counts of this clonotype. The genes are TRBV4-1 and TRBJ1-4; D call uncertain. V lost 1 base, J lost 10 bases, and 16 bases lay in between. The CDR3 loop spans 15 amino acids. Germline CDR1 reads MGHRA; CDR2 reads YSYEKL. The CDR3 protein is CASSQGLSGRPKLFF. CDR3 bases: TGCGCCAGCAGCCAAGGTCTGTCCGGCAGACCAAAACTGTTTTTT.

The chain links TRBV29-1 to TRBJ2-6; D is unresolved. Trimming stripped 0 bases from V and 12 bases from J, with 12 bases between. The CDR3 is made up of 13 amino acids. Per germline, CDR1 SQVTM and CDR2 ANQGSEA. CDR3 nucleotides: TGCAGCGTTGAAGAATCTGGCCCCGGCGTCCTGACTTTC. It translates to CSVEESGPGVLTF.

This clonotype was counted only a few times. J is TRBJ2-7 and V is TRBV6-1, with D perhaps matching TRBD2 (5 bases). The CDR3 runs to 15 residues. V shed 7 bases and J shed 0 bases, with 16 bases lying between them. Germline assignment: CDR1 MNHNS and CDR2 SASEGT. CDR3 in DNA: TGTGCCAGCACCCCCGGTGGAGGATACTCCTACGAGCAGTACTTC. It encodes CASTPGGGYSYEQYF.

The V call is TRBV5-1, the J call TRBJ2-7, with 8 bases lining up with TRBD1. Germline V gives CDR1 SGHRS, CDR2 YFSETQ. V shed 4 bases and J 4 bases; nucleotides not matched to a gene: 13. There are 16 residues in the CDR3. As DNA, the CDR3 is TGCGCCAGCAGCCCCGGGGACAGGTCGTTGTTATACGAGCAGTACTTC. Protein sequence: CASSPGDRSLLYEQYF.

The rearrangement joins TRBV15 to TRBJ1-4; D not certain. Deletions cut 0 bases from V and 1 base from J, with 9 bases between. CDR3 size: 16 residues. From germline, CDR1 is LNHNV and CDR2 YYDKDF (reference sequence). The DNA for the CDR3 is TGTGCCACCAGCAGAGAGCCTCAAATAACTAATGAAAAACTGTTTTTT. Translated: CATSREPQITNEKLFF.